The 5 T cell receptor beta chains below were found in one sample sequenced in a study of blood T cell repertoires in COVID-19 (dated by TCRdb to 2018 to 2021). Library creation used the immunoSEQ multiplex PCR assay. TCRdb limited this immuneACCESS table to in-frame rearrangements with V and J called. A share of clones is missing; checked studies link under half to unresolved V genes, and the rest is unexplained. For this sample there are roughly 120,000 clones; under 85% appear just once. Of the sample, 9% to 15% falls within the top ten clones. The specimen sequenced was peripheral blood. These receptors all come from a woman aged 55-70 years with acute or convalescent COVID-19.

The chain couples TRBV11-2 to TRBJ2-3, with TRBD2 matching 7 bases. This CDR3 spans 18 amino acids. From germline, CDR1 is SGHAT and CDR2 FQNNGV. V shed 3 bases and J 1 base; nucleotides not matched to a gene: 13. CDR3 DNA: TGTGCCAGCAGCTTTTTTGGCCGAAGCGGGAAAGGCACAGATACGCAGTATTTT. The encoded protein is CASSFFGRSGKGTDTQYF.

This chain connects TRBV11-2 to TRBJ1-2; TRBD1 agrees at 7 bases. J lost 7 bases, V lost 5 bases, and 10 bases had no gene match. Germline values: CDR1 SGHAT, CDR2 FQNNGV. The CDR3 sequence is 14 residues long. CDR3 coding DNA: TGTGCCAGCAGCGTCCAGGGGCAGGGGGTTGGCTACACCTTC. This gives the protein CASSVQGQGVGYTF.

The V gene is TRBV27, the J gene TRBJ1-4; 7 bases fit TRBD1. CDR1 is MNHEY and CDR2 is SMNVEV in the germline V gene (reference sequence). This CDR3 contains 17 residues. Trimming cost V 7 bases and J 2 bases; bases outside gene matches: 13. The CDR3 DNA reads TGTGCCAGCAATCCGACAGGGAGTTTCAGTACTAATGAAAAACTGTTTTTT. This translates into CASNPTGSFSTNEKLFF.

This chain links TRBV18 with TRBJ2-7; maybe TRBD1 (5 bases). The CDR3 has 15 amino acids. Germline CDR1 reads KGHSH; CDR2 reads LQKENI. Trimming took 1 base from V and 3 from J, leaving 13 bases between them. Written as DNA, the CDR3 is TGTGCCAGCTCACCACGTGACAGTTCGGACTACGAGCAGTACTTC. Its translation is CASSPRDSSDYEQYF.

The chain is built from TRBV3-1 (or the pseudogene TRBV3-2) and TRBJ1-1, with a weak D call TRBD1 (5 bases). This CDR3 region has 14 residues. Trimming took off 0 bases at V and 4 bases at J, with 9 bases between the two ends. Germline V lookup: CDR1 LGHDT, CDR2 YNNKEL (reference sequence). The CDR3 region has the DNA TGTGCCAGCAGCCAAGATCAGGGAAGCACTGAAGCTTTCTTT. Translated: CASSQDQGSTEAFF.